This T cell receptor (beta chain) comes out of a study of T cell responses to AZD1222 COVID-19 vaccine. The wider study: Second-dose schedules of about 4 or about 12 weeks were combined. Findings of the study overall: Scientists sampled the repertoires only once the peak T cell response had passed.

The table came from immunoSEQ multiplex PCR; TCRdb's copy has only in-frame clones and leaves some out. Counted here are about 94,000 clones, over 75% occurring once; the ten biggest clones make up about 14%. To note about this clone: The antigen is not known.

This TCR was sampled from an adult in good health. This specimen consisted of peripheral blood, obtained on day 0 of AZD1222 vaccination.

The CDR3 spells CASSLERRMNTEAFF. The CDR3, as DNA: TGTGCCAGCAGCTTAGAGAGACGGATGAACACTGAAGCTTTCTTT. V and J are TRBV11-2 and TRBJ1-1; D gene uncertain. CDR1 is SGHAT and CDR2 is FQNNGV in the germline V gene. The ends were cut back, 0 bases at V and 0 bases at J, with 8 bases in the middle. This CDR3 contains 15 residues.